The entry below gives a single T cell receptor (beta chain) sequence along with its context. This entry belongs to a study of blood T cell repertoires in COVID-19. Unmatched junction bases numbered 8, after V lost 2 bases and J lost 1 base. CDR3 size: 18 residues. Germline assignment: CDR1 LGHNA and CDR2 YNFKEQ. Clones were sequenced by immunoSEQ multiplex PCR, and TCRdb holds only the in-frame ones, with some missing. The repertoire holds about 160,000 clones, with about 86% as singletons. The chain uses TRBV4-2 and TRBJ1-6; 7 nucleotides match TRBD1. The sequencing sample was made of peripheral blood. The origin of this receptor is a woman aged 70-85 years with acute or convalescent COVID-19. The CDR3 nucleotides are TGTGCCAGCAGCCAAAAAGGGGGCAGGGGATCCTATAATTCACCCCTCCACTTT. Protein: CASSQKGGRGSYNSPLHF.